These 26 T cell receptor beta chains originate from one sample sequenced in a study of cytomegalovirus exposure and HLA in healthy donors. Researchers ran the PCR with 60 Vbeta and 13 Jbeta primers. The assay was immunoSEQ multiplex PCR, and TCRdb's table has in-frame clones only and misses some. The sample contains approximately 140,000 clones, roughly four fifths of which appear only once. Sequencing used PBMCs. The source is a middle-aged woman in good health and CMV-seronegative.

This clone was seen only once. The chain links TRBV6-1 to TRBJ1-3; D remains ambiguous. The length of the CDR3 is 18 residues. In germline, CDR1 is MNHNS, CDR2 SASEGT. Between the trimmed V and J ends, which lost 2 bases and 2 bases, there was a span of 19 bases. In nucleotides, the CDR3 is TGTGCCAGCAGTGAATGGATATCCCTACGAGGAACTGGAAACACCATATATTTT. The encoded protein is CASSEWISLRGTGNTIYF.

This chain links TRBV11-2 with TRBJ2-7; no definite D call. V dropped 0 bases and J dropped 3 bases, with 9 bases sitting between them. From germline, CDR1 is SGHAT and CDR2 FQNNGV. CDR3 length: 14 residues. CDR3 in amino acids: CASSLDPTLYEQYF. In nucleotides, the CDR3 is TGTGCCAGCAGCTTAGACCCTACCCTCTACGAGCAGTACTTC.

V is TRBV5-4 and J is TRBJ2-6, with D unclear. Germline CDR1 reads SGHNT; CDR2 reads YYREEE (reference sequence). V dropped 0 bases and J dropped 1 base, with 8 bases sitting between them. The CDR3 loop spans 16 amino acids. The CDR3 is CASSLVSQSGANVLTF. CDR3 DNA sequence: TGTGCCAGCAGCTTGGTTAGCCAGTCTGGGGCCAACGTCCTGACTTTC.

V gene TRBV7-9 combines with J gene TRBJ2-5, with a possible D match to TRBD2 (5 bases). This CDR3 spans 14 amino acids. Between the trimmed V and J ends, which lost 2 bases and 6 bases, there was a span of 13 bases. Germline CDR1 and CDR2: SEHNR and FQNEAQ (reference sequence). The CDR3 DNA follows: TGTGCCAGCAGCTTAACATATGGAGGAAAGACCCAGTACTTC. It codes for CASSLTYGGKTQYF.

The chain recombines TRBV5-4 with TRBJ2-7, with D perhaps matching TRBD2 (6 bases). Looked up from germline, CDR1 is SGHNT and CDR2 is YYREEE (reference sequence). The CDR3 spans 15 residues. The V gene lost 4 bases and the J gene lost 1 base, with 15 bases spanning the gap. The CDR3 coding sequence is TGTGCCAGCAGCAGCCTCGCGGGAACTTCCTACGAGCAGTACTTC. This gives the protein CASSSLAGTSYEQYF.

The chain joins TRBV7-2 to TRBJ2-1, with 7 bases lining up with TRBD2. With 5 bases clipped from V and 5 bases from J, the junction kept 9 bases outside the gene matches. CDR3 length: 15 amino acids. Germline lookup yields CDR1 SGHTA and CDR2 FQGNSA. The CDR3 reads CASSRSWLADNEQFF. The CDR3 DNA reads as TGTGCCAGCAGCCGTTCCTGGCTAGCGGACAATGAGCAGTTCTTC.

This sequence joins TRBV4-1 and TRBJ2-7; 7 nucleotides align to TRBD2. The CDR3 consists of 17 residues. J was trimmed by 0 bases and V by 1 base; bases with no gene match: 9. Looked up from germline, CDR1 is MGHRA and CDR2 is YSYEKL. Written as DNA, the CDR3 is TGCGCCAGCAGCCAAGGAGTAACGAGCGGGATCTCCTACGAGCAGTACTTC. The encoded protein is CASSQGVTSGISYEQYF.

This chain uses TRBV9 with TRBJ2-5; 13 bases are shared with TRBD2. This CDR3 has 16 amino acids. The germline gives CDR1 SGDLS, CDR2 YYNGEE. Trimming at V came to 0 bases and at J to 4 bases, leaving 3 bases not matched to a gene. CDR3: CASSVGGTSGTETQYF. The CDR3, as DNA: TGTGCCAGCAGCGTAGGAGGGACTAGCGGGACAGAGACCCAGTACTTC.

V usage is TRBV4-3 and J usage is TRBJ2-6; D remains unclear. Per the germline V gene, CDR1 is LGHNA and CDR2 is YSLEER. There are 14 residues in the CDR3. The V end was cut by 4 bases, the J end by 2 bases, with 6 bases between. CDR3 protein: CASSPPTGANVLTF. CDR3 bases: TGCGCCAGCAGCCCACCTACTGGGGCCAACGTCCTGACTTTC.

The V and J genes are TRBV5-1 and TRBJ2-1; 11 nucleotides line up with TRBD2. CDR1 is SGHRS and CDR2 is YFSETQ in the germline V gene. Trimming removed 2 bases from V and 6 bases from J; junction bases left unmatched: 7. The CDR3 contains 16 residues. The CDR3 DNA is TGCGCCAGCAGCTTACCGGGACTAGCGGTTTTCAATGAGCAGTTCTTC. Protein sequence: CASSLPGLAVFNEQFF.

The V call is TRBV2, the J call TRBJ2-5, with TRBD1 as a possible D gene (5 bases). The J call is in doubt because the DNA end fits TRBJ2-7 better. CDR1 SNHLY and CDR2 FYNNEI come from the germline V gene. The CDR3 length is 14 residues. CDR3 residues: CASRLQASAYEQYF. The CDR3 DNA is TGTGCCAGCAGACTACAGGCCTCCGCCTACGAGCAGTACTTC.

The chain recombines TRBV6-4 with TRBJ2-2; 7 bases align to TRBD1. Trimming took 6 bases from V and 1 from J; bases not matched to a gene: 11. The CDR3 has 17 amino acids. Germline V gene lookup returns CDR1 MRHNA and CDR2 SNTAGT. The CDR3 sequence is CASSRLYRGQNTGELFF. The CDR3 bases are TGTGCCAGCAGCCGTCTGTACAGGGGTCAGAACACCGGGGAGCTGTTTTTT.

V is TRBV6-4 and J is TRBJ2-5; 9 bases line up with TRBD1. The J call could be wrong; TRBJ2-7 is a better fit for the DNA end. The CDR3 contains 18 residues. The germline V gene encodes CDR1 MRHNA and CDR2 SNTAGT. The CDR3 loop is CASSDSGTGRADSYEQYF. CDR3 bases: TGTGCCAGCAGTGACTCCGGGACAGGGAGGGCGGATTCCTACGAGCAGTACTTC.

J is TRBJ1-2 and V is TRBV6-5, with D possibly matching TRBD1 (6 bases). The CDR3 runs 12 residues. Germline V lookup: CDR1 MNHEY, CDR2 SVGAGI. Trimming pared 8 bases from V and 5 bases from J, leaving 12 bases between. CDR3 nucleotide sequence: TGTGCCAGCGGCCAGGGGCTGTATGGCTACACCTTC. It encodes CASGQGLYGYTF.

This chain uses TRBV27 with TRBJ2-7; 11 bases match TRBD2. Germline loops: CDR1 MNHEY, CDR2 SMNVEV (reference sequence). The CDR3 contains 14 residues. J gave up 6 bases and V 7 bases, and 8 bases lay outside the gene matches. CDR3 sequence reads: CASNIAGGLSEQYF. Written as DNA, the CDR3 is TGTGCCAGCAATATAGCGGGAGGGCTAAGCGAGCAGTACTTC.

In its sample, this clone was seen a few times. This CDR3 is CASSQDRIAGGDTQYF. CDR3 in DNA: TGCGCCAGCAGCCAAGATAGAATAGCGGGAGGAGATACGCAGTATTTT. The genes are TRBV4-3 and TRBJ2-3, with 10 bases matching TRBD2. The germline CDR1 and CDR2 sequences are LGHNA and YSLEER. The trim removed 0 bases at V and 5 bases at J, leaving 5 bases unmatched. This CDR3 spans 16 amino acids.

This clone came up a few times. This sequence joins TRBV19 and TRBJ2-7, with D possibly being TRBD2 (5 bases). Trimming stripped 2 bases from V and 9 bases from J, with 14 bases between. From germline, CDR1 is LNHDA and CDR2 SQIVND (reference sequence). This CDR3 has 13 amino acids. The CDR3 bases are TGTGCCAGTAGTATAAGCCCCGGGGTCGGGCAGTACTTC. The encoded protein is CASSISPGVGQYF.

The V gene is TRBV27, the J gene TRBJ1-1; D not certain. Trimming pared 7 bases from V and 7 bases from J, leaving 10 bases between. This CDR3 contains 11 residues. Germline assignment: CDR1 MNHEY and CDR2 SMNVEV (reference sequence). This chain's CDR3 is CASIRGDEAFF. CDR3 nucleotide sequence: TGTGCCAGCATCCGGGGAGATGAAGCTTTCTTT.

The V call is TRBV19, the J call TRBJ2-5; no reliable D call. The J call may not be correct, given that the DNA end is closer to TRBJ2-7. The CDR3 sequence is 13 residues long. Per the germline V gene, CDR1 is LNHDA and CDR2 is SQIVND (reference sequence). The CDR3 is CASSIANHYEQYF. Here the CDR3 DNA reads TGTGCCAGTAGTATAGCGAACCACTACGAGCAGTACTTC.

The chain is built from TRBV5-1 and TRBJ1-4; perhaps TRBD1 as D (5 bases). This CDR3 contains 13 residues. Germline-derived CDR1 and CDR2 are SGHRS and YFSETQ. The germline V and J ends were trimmed by 4 bases and 4 bases, with 8 bases remaining between them. The CDR3 sequence: CASSADNNEKLFF. The DNA of the CDR3 is TGCGCCAGCAGCGCGGACAATAATGAAAAACTGTTTTTT.

This clone has only one observation. The chain couples TRBV4-1 to TRBJ2-7; 9 bases agree with TRBD1. V gave up 4 bases and J gave up 6 bases; unmatched junction bases: 10. The CDR3 is 15 residues long. Germline V gene sequence: CDR1 MGHRA, CDR2 YSYEKL. CDR3 DNA: TGCGCCAGCAGCCCTAGCACGGGACAGGGTTCCGAGCAGTACTTC. It specifies CASSPSTGQGSEQYF.

The V gene is TRBV6-5, the J gene TRBJ2-5; 8 bases are a match to TRBD2. CDR3 length: 14 amino acids. The germline gives CDR1 MNHEY, CDR2 SVGAGI. V lost 6 bases to trimming and J lost 3 bases; unmatched junction nucleotides: 6. CDR3 sequence: CASRLSGGEETQYF. In DNA form, the CDR3 reads TGTGCCAGCAGACTGTCGGGAGGGGAAGAGACCCAGTACTTC.

This clone is a singleton in its sample. The chain is built from TRBV2 and TRBJ2-1; weak D call: TRBD1 (6 bases). The CDR3 runs 15 residues. Germline loops: CDR1 SNHLY, CDR2 FYNNEI. V lost 3 bases, J lost 3 bases, and 12 bases lay in between. The DNA of the CDR3 is TGTGCCAGCAGTGATGGCAGGGGATTCTACAATGAGCAGTTCTTC. Its translation: CASSDGRGFYNEQFF.

This clone was recorded a few times. The chain carries TRBV5-1 and TRBJ2-5; TRBD1 might be the D (6 bases). Trimming cost V 4 bases and J 4 bases, with 14 bases left between them. The CDR3 extends over 14 amino acids. The germline V gene encodes CDR1 SGHRS and CDR2 YFSETQ. This CDR3 reads CASSPNRAVETQYF. CDR3 DNA sequence: TGCGCCAGCAGCCCGAACAGGGCGGTAGAGACCCAGTACTTC.

The gene calls are TRBV10-3 and TRBJ2-7; a weak D match, TRBD1 (5 bases). V was cut by 4 bases and J by 5 bases, with 9 bases left in between. CDR1 and CDR2 (germline): ENHRY, SYGVKD. The CDR3 runs 12 residues. CDR3 nucleotides: TGTGCCATCAGTGGCGAACAGGACGAGCAGTACTTC. Translating gives CAISGEQDEQYF.

J is TRBJ2-1 and V is TRBV6-6; TRBD2 aligns across 7 bases. Trimming cost V 0 bases and J 10 bases; bases outside gene matches: 6. The V gene's germline CDR1 is MNHNY and CDR2 SVGAGI (reference sequence). This CDR3 is 14 amino acids long. The CDR3 sequence: CASSYSSGSREQFF. The CDR3 DNA follows: TGTGCCAGCAGTTACTCTAGCGGGTCACGGGAGCAGTTCTTC.